A single sample is the source of the 5 T cell receptor beta chains below, sequenced in a study of T cell changes during pregnancy in multiple sclerosis. The repertoire was sequenced with immunoSEQ multiplex PCR; TCRdb's copy has only in-frame clones and lacks some. The sample consists of over 100,000 clones, about 94% of them appearing once. The specimen was peripheral blood, collected in the third trimester of pregnancy. All receptors come from a female donor with multiple sclerosis, enrolled in a pregnancy study.

The J gene is TRBJ1-4, the V gene TRBV7-2; TRBD1 matches at 8 bases. V was clipped by 5 bases and J by 5 bases; unmatched bases: 4. The CDR3 runs to 14 residues. CDR1 and CDR2 from the germline V gene are SGHTA and FQGNSA. DNA for the CDR3: TGTGCCAGCAGCCTACGGACAGGGAATGAAAAACTGTTTTTT. Protein: CASSLRTGNEKLFF.

The chain is built from TRBV5-1 and TRBJ2-7; D may be TRBD2 (5 bases). The CDR3 is made up of 15 amino acids. The V gene lost 4 bases and the J gene lost 6 bases, with 20 bases spanning the gap. Germline CDR1 reads SGHRS; CDR2 reads YFSETQ. CDR3 loop: CASSLTVRQGGEQYF. The CDR3 region has the DNA TGCGCCAGCAGCCTGACTGTTCGACAAGGAGGCGAGCAGTACTTC.

The genes are TRBV29-1 and TRBJ2-5, with 9 nucleotides matching TRBD2. Germline V CDR1 and CDR2: SQVTM, ANQGSEA. The CDR3 has 16 amino acids. V was pared by 2 bases and J by 1 base, with 8 bases of the junction left unmatched. In DNA, the CDR3 is TGCAGCGTTGAAAGAGGAACTAGCGGGTTCCAAGAGACCCAGTACTTC. Its translation: CSVERGTSGFQETQYF. Looking up the rest from reference TRBV29-1 and TRBJ2-5 gives the full variable domain: SAVISQKPSRDICQRGTSLTIQCQVDSQVTMMFWYRQQPGQSLTLIATANQGSEATYESGFVIDKFPISRPNLTFSTLTVSNMSPEDSSIYLCSVERGTSGFQETQYFGPGTRLLVL.

Concerning this clone: This same CDR3 is encoded by further DNA sequences in the sample. J is TRBJ2-5 and V is TRBV28, with 9 bases fitting TRBD1. The trim removed 2 bases at V and 5 bases at J, leaving 6 bases unmatched. Germline V lookup: CDR1 MDHEN, CDR2 SYDVKM. This CDR3 has 15 amino acids. Here the CDR3 DNA reads TGTGCCAGCAGTTTAGGGACAGGGAGGCGGGAGACCCAGTACTTC. It translates to CASSLGTGRRETQYF.

The rearrangement links TRBV4-2 to TRBJ1-4, with 10 bases matching TRBD1. The CDR3 sequence is 15 residues long. V lost 0 bases to trimming and J lost 7 bases; unmatched junction nucleotides: 2. CDR1 LGHNA and CDR2 YNFKEQ come from the germline V gene. The CDR3 protein is CASSQDGTGAEKLFF. The CDR3 DNA sequence: TGTGCCAGCAGCCAAGATGGGACAGGGGCTGAAAAACTGTTTTTT.